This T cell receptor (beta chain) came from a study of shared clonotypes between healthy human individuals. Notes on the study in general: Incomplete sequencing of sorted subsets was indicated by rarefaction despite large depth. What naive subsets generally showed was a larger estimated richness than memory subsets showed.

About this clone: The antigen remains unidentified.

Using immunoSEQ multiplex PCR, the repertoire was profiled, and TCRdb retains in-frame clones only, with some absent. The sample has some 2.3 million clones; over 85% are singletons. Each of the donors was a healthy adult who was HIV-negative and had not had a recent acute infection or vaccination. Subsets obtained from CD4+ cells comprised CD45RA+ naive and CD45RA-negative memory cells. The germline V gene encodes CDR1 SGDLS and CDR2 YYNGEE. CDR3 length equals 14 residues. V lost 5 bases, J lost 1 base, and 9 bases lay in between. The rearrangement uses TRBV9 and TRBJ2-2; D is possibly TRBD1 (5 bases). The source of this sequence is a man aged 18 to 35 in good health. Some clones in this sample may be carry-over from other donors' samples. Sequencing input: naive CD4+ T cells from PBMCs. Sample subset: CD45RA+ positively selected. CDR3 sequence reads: CASRRTMNTGELFF. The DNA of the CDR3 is TGTGCCAGCAGGAGGACAATGAACACCGGGGAGCTGTTTTTT. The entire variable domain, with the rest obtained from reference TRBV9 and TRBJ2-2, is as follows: DSGVTQTPKHLITATGQRVTLRCSPRSGDLSVYWYQQSLDQGLQFLIQYYNGEERAKGNILERFSAQQFPDLHSELNLSSLELGDSALYFCASRRTMNTGELFFGEGSRLTVL.